The TCR beta chain described here comes from a study of blood T cells in healthy people across ages. Whole-study context: About one barcoded beta molecule per two T cells came from capture by template switching.

PBMCs were isolated at a quantity of at least 7 million per sample. Together with a sample-barcoded 5' primer, a J-beta primer mix was included in a second PCR lasting about 7 to 11 cycles. TCRdb re-called the 5' RACE reads through MiXCR, storing one row per CDR3 protein. The table has 800,000 to 900,000 distinct CDR3 sequences, 60% to 80% seen once. Regarding the study as a whole: Comparison with aged donors showed that long-lived donors had more naive CD4+ cells and higher diversity. Estimates drawn from one million T cells were deemed to understate diversity.

The CDR3 is 16 amino acids. V lost 5 bases, J lost 7 bases, and 10 bases stayed unmatched. Per germline, CDR1 SGHTA and CDR2 FQGNSA. This clonotype occurred once. The antigen is not known. The sequence derives from a man aged 30 to 39 in good health. The sample consisted of blood. The rearrangement uses TRBV7-2 and TRBJ1-5; 11 bases match TRBD1. The CDR3 sequence: CASSTRTGGFGQPQHF. CDR3 bases: TGTGCCAGCAGCACCAGGACAGGGGGCTTCGGACAGCCCCAGCATTTT.